Below are 2 T cell receptor beta chains sequenced from a single sample in a study of blood T cell repertoires in COVID-19. TCRdb's table, derived via immunoSEQ multiplex PCR, lists solely in-frame clones and lacks some. In the table there are about 190,000 clones, 88% of which are singletons. Sequenced input: peripheral blood. The receptors come from a young man with acute or convalescent COVID-19.

This chain links TRBV19 with TRBJ2-7; 7 bases line up with TRBD2. Germline V gives CDR1 LNHDA, CDR2 SQIVND (reference sequence). This CDR3 region has 13 residues. V trimming: 2 bases; J trimming: 3 bases; junction bases outside the gene matches: 1. DNA for the CDR3: TGTGCCAGTAGTATACGGGGGGACTACGAGCAGTACTTC. Its protein is CASSIRGDYEQYF.

V usage is TRBV5-4 and J usage is TRBJ1-3; 9 nucleotides align to TRBD1. The CDR3 runs to 16 residues. Trimming took 4 bases from V and 0 from J; bases not matched to a gene: 5. CDR1 is SGHNT, CDR2 YYREEE, per germline (reference sequence). CDR3 loop: CASSEQGAHSGNTIYF. The CDR3, as DNA: TGTGCCAGCAGCGAACAGGGGGCTCACTCTGGAAACACCATATATTTT.